This T cell receptor beta chain was captured in a study of blood T cell repertoires in COVID-19. Study overall: Acute and convalescent COVID-19 samples came from the United States, Italy and Spain. Sample material is recorded as cDNA or gDNA derived from T cells, B-cell-depleted T cells, or PBMCs.

Germline CDR1 is SNHLY and CDR2 is FYNNEI. The CDR3 contains 12 residues. V lost 11 bases to trimming and J lost 2 bases, with 12 bases between them. The authors' processing: Estimates of nucleated cell counts were drawn from the amplification of reference gene primers. Method: immunoSEQ multiplex PCR; TCRdb's copy keeps in-frame clones and lacks some. V, J and clone size derive from that table, while D and trimming were established from the DNA sequence. Seen here are roughly 250,000 clones, 90% observed once, and the top ten hold 3.5% to 4.5%. The sequence came from a woman in her forties with acute or convalescent COVID-19. The rearrangement links TRBV2 to TRBJ1-2; tentatively, D is TRBD1 (5 bases). Input material: peripheral blood. This chain's CDR3 is CAGSGGNYGYTF. CDR3 DNA: TGTGCCGGCTCCGGGGGGAACTATGGCTACACCTTC.